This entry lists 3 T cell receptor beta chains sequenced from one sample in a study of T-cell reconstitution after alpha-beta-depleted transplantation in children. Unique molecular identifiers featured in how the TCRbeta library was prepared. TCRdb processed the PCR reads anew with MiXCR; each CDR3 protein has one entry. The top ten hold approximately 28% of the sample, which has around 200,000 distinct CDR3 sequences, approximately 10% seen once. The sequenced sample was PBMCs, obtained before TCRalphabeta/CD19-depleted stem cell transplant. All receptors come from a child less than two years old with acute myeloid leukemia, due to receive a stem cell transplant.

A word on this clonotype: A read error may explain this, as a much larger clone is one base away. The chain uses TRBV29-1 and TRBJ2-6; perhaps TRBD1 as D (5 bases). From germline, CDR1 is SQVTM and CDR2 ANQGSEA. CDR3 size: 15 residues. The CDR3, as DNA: TGCAGCGCCGGGCCCTCCCGACCTGGGGCCAACGTCCTGCCTTTC. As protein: CSAGPSRPGANVLPF.

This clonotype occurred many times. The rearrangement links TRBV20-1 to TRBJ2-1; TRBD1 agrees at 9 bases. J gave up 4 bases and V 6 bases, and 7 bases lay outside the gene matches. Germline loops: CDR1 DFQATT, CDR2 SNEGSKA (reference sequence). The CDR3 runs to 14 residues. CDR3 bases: TGCAGTGCAACCCCGGGACAGGGATACAATGAGCAGTTCTTC. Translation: CSATPGQGYNEQFF.

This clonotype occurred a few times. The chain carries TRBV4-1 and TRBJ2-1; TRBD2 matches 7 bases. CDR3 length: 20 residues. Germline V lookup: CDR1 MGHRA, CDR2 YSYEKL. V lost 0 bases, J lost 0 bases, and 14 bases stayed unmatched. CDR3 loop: CASSQDGRGSGSSSYNEQFF. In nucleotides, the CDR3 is TGCGCCAGCAGCCAAGATGGGAGGGGATCGGGATCTAGCTCCTACAATGAGCAGTTCTTC.